This is a list of T cell receptor beta chains from one sample in a study of blood T cell repertoires in COVID-19. TCRdb keeps only in-frame clones here, not all; method: immunoSEQ multiplex PCR. In the table there are 300,000 or so clones, about 90% of which are singletons. Sequences were obtained from peripheral blood. All receptors derive from a woman between 25 and 40 years old with COVID-19, enrolled during active disease. Each CDR3 is given with its conserved first and last residue. A D gene is named only where the DNA matches it firmly. Where a row states a size, it is once, few, many or the class of an expanded clone; other rows omit it.

CDR3aa: CASGQGANTEAFF
CDR3nt: TGTGCCAGCGGACAGGGGGCAAACACTGAAGCTTTCTTT
v_gene: TRBV19
abundance: -
j_gene: TRBJ1-1
d_gene: TRBD1

CDR3aa: CASRRDSQYF
CDR3nt: TGTGCCAGCAGAAGGGACTCGCAGTATTTT
v_gene: TRBV11-3
abundance: -
j_gene: TRBJ2-3
d_gene: -

CDR3aa: CASSFTQSYGYTF
CDR3nt: TGTGCCAGCAGCTTCACGCAGTCCTATGGCTACACCTTC
v_gene: TRBV5-4
abundance: -
j_gene: TRBJ1-2
d_gene: -

CDR3aa: CASMLNTEAFF
CDR3nt: TGTGCCAGCATGTTAAACACTGAAGCTTTCTTT
v_gene: TRBV28
abundance: -
j_gene: TRBJ1-1
d_gene: -

CDR3aa: CASSYSSGTGSYEQYF
CDR3nt: TGTGCCAGCAGTTATTCTTCCGGGACAGGGTCCTACGAGCAGTACTTC
v_gene: TRBV6-6
abundance: -
j_gene: TRBJ2-7
d_gene: TRBD1

CDR3aa: CAISGRLAGVGELFF
CDR3nt: TGTGCCATCAGTGGGCGACTAGCGGGAGTCGGGGAGCTGTTTTTT
v_gene: TRBV10-3
abundance: -
j_gene: TRBJ2-2
d_gene: TRBD2

CDR3aa: CASSLAGQGHYEQYF
CDR3nt: TGTGCCAGCAGCTTAGCGGGACAGGGTCACTACGAGCAGTACTTC
v_gene: TRBV11-3
abundance: -
j_gene: TRBJ2-7
d_gene: TRBD1

CDR3aa: CASRGQGGRGELFF
CDR3nt: TGTGCCAGCAGGGGACAGGGGGGTCGAGGGGAGCTGTTTTTT
v_gene: TRBV6-5
abundance: -
j_gene: TRBJ2-2
d_gene: TRBD1

CDR3aa: CASSLTWNTEAFF
CDR3nt: TGTGCCAGCAGTTTAACTTGGAACACTGAAGCTTTCTTT
v_gene: TRBV27
abundance: -
j_gene: TRBJ1-1
d_gene: -

CDR3aa: CASRFSGARPGNTEAFF
CDR3nt: TGTGCCAGCAGGTTTTCAGGGGCCAGGCCCGGGAACACTGAAGCTTTCTTT
v_gene: TRBV5-6
abundance: -
j_gene: TRBJ1-1
d_gene: -

CDR3aa: CATSRGGNRRLAGEQYF
CDR3nt: TGTGCCACCAGCAGAGGAGGGAACAGAAGGCTAGCTGGCGAGCAGTACTTC
v_gene: TRBV15
abundance: -
j_gene: TRBJ2-7
d_gene: -

CDR3aa: CASSEGPGQETQYF
CDR3nt: TGTGCCAGCAGTGAAGGACCGGGGCAAGAGACCCAGTACTTC
v_gene: TRBV6-1
abundance: -
j_gene: TRBJ2-5
d_gene: -

CDR3aa: CASTTSGRPHNEQFF
CDR3nt: TGTGCCAGCACCACAAGCGGGAGGCCACACAATGAGCAGTTCTTC
v_gene: TRBV27
abundance: -
j_gene: TRBJ2-1
d_gene: TRBD2

CDR3aa: CASSLEAGTDTQYF
CDR3nt: TGTGCCAGCAGCTTAGAAGCAGGGACAGATACGCAGTATTTT
v_gene: TRBV11-2
abundance: -
j_gene: TRBJ2-3
d_gene: -

CDR3aa: CASSPDRASVTEAFF
CDR3nt: TGTGCCAGCAGTCCGGACAGGGCAAGCGTCACTGAAGCTTTCTTT
v_gene: TRBV27
abundance: -
j_gene: TRBJ1-1
d_gene: TRBD1

CDR3aa: CASSPLAGAREQYF
CDR3nt: TGTGCCAGTAGTCCGCTAGCGGGAGCTCGCGAGCAGTACTTC
v_gene: TRBV19
abundance: -
j_gene: TRBJ2-7
d_gene: TRBD2

CDR3aa: CASSPQGANVLTF
CDR3nt: TGTGCCAGCTCTCCCCAGGGGGCCAACGTCCTGACTTTC
v_gene: TRBV18
abundance: -
j_gene: TRBJ2-6
d_gene: -

CDR3aa: CASSFFTWADYGYTF
CDR3nt: TGTGCCAGCAGCTTCTTTACATGGGCAGACTATGGCTACACCTTC
v_gene: TRBV7-8
abundance: -
j_gene: TRBJ1-2
d_gene: -

CDR3aa: CASSLRRGIRGNTGELFF
CDR3nt: TGTGCCAGCAGCCTCCGAAGGGGGATACGGGGAAACACCGGGGAGCTGTTTTTT
v_gene: TRBV14
abundance: -
j_gene: TRBJ2-2
d_gene: -

CDR3aa: CASSQTTAVEAFF
CDR3nt: TGTGCCAGCAGCCAAACGACAGCCGTTGAAGCTTTCTTT
v_gene: TRBV11-3
abundance: -
j_gene: TRBJ1-1
d_gene: -

CDR3aa: CASSPSRRVPGYTF
CDR3nt: TGTGCCAGCAGCCCCTCGCGCAGGGTTCCCGGCTACACCTTC
v_gene: TRBV28
abundance: -
j_gene: TRBJ1-2
d_gene: -

CDR3aa: CASSPLAGGPRTGELFF
CDR3nt: TGTGCCAGCAGCCCCCTAGCGGGAGGGCCAAGGACCGGGGAGCTGTTTTTT
v_gene: TRBV3-1/TRBV3-2
abundance: -
j_gene: TRBJ2-2
d_gene: TRBD2

CDR3aa: CASSQGRPGTGLNYGYTF
CDR3nt: TGCGCCAGCAGCCAAGGTCGGCCCGGGACAGGGCTGAACTATGGCTACACCTTC
v_gene: TRBV4-1
abundance: -
j_gene: TRBJ1-2
d_gene: TRBD1

CDR3aa: CASSIGPSGRAGGANVLTF
CDR3nt: TGTGCCAGTAGTATAGGCCCTAGCGGGAGGGCAGGTGGGGCCAACGTCCTGACTTTC
v_gene: TRBV19
abundance: -
j_gene: TRBJ2-6
d_gene: TRBD2

CDR3aa: CASRSGLNQPQHF
CDR3nt: TGCGCCAGCAGAAGTGGCCTCAATCAGCCCCAGCATTTT
v_gene: TRBV5-1
abundance: -
j_gene: TRBJ1-5
d_gene: -

CDR3aa: CASSKGDRGYEQYF
CDR3nt: TGTGCCAGCAGCAAAGGGGACAGGGGGTACGAGCAGTACTTC
v_gene: TRBV21-1
abundance: -
j_gene: TRBJ2-7
d_gene: -

CDR3aa: CASSLGAGYNEQFF
CDR3nt: TGTGCCAGCAGCTTAGGTGCAGGCTACAATGAGCAGTTCTTC
v_gene: TRBV7-9
abundance: -
j_gene: TRBJ2-1
d_gene: -

CDR3aa: CASSSNFGENEQFF
CDR3nt: TGTGCCAGCAGCTCTAACTTCGGGGAAAATGAGCAGTTCTTC
v_gene: TRBV11-2
abundance: -
j_gene: TRBJ2-1
d_gene: -

CDR3aa: CASSISVGIAGYGYTF
CDR3nt: TGTGCCAGTAGTATAAGTGTAGGCATCGCGGGGTATGGCTACACCTTC
v_gene: TRBV19
abundance: -
j_gene: TRBJ1-2
d_gene: -

CDR3aa: CASRIAGTQETQYF
CDR3nt: TGTGCCAGCAGGATAGCGGGAACACAAGAGACCCAGTACTTC
v_gene: TRBV28
abundance: -
j_gene: TRBJ2-5
d_gene: TRBD2

CDR3aa: CASSLAIGPQADEQYF
CDR3nt: TGTGCCAGCAGCTTGGCGATTGGGCCTCAGGCTGACGAGCAGTACTTC
v_gene: TRBV7-9
abundance: -
j_gene: TRBJ2-7
d_gene: -

CDR3aa: CASSAGTGVVGYTF
CDR3nt: TGTGCCAGCAGTGCCGGGACAGGGGTTGTAGGCTACACCTTC
v_gene: TRBV2
abundance: -
j_gene: TRBJ1-2
d_gene: TRBD1

CDR3aa: CASSLFRGAGETQYF
CDR3nt: TGTGCCAGCAGCTTATTTCGGGGGGCAGGGGAGACCCAGTACTTC
v_gene: TRBV7-9
abundance: -
j_gene: TRBJ2-5
d_gene: -

CDR3aa: CSALLAGHTYEQYF
CDR3nt: TGCAGCGCCCTCTTGGCGGGTCACACCTACGAGCAGTACTTC
v_gene: TRBV29-1
abundance: -
j_gene: TRBJ2-7
d_gene: -

CDR3aa: CASSLERDQPQHF
CDR3nt: TGTGCCAGCAGCTTGGAGAGGGATCAGCCCCAGCATTTT
v_gene: TRBV5-4
abundance: -
j_gene: TRBJ1-5
d_gene: -

CDR3aa: CASSYLQTGGITEAFF
CDR3nt: TGCGCCAGCAGCTACCTTCAAACAGGGGGCATCACTGAAGCTTTCTTT
v_gene: TRBV5-1
abundance: once
j_gene: TRBJ1-1
d_gene: TRBD1

CDR3aa: CASSSDSFGGTF
CDR3nt: TGTGCCAGCAGCTCGGACAGTTTCGGAGGCACCTTC
v_gene: TRBV7-8
abundance: -
j_gene: TRBJ1-2
d_gene: -

CDR3aa: CSASTLAAGANVLTF
CDR3nt: TGCAGTGCTAGTACTCTAGCGGCTGGGGCCAACGTCCTGACTTTC
v_gene: TRBV20-1
abundance: -
j_gene: TRBJ2-6
d_gene: TRBD2

CDR3aa: CASSLVGSEAFF
CDR3nt: TGTGCCAGCAGCCTTGTCGGTTCTGAAGCTTTCTTT
v_gene: TRBV27
abundance: few
j_gene: TRBJ1-1
d_gene: -

CDR3aa: CASSIDGTTKNIQYF
CDR3nt: TGTGCCAGTAGTATAGACGGGACAACTAAAAACATTCAGTACTTC
v_gene: TRBV19
abundance: many
j_gene: TRBJ2-4
d_gene: -

CDR3aa: CACRTSGNTDTQYF
CDR3nt: TGTGCCTGTCGGACTAGCGGCAACACAGATACGCAGTATTTT
v_gene: TRBV30
abundance: -
j_gene: TRBJ2-3
d_gene: TRBD2